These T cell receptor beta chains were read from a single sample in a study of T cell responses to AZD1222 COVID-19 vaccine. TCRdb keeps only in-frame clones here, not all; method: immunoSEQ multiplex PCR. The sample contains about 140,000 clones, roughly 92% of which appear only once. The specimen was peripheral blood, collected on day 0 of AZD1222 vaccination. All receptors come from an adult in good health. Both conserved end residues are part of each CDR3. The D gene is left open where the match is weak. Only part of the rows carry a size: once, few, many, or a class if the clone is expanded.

CASSYTERWGEQFF,TGTGCCAGCAGTTACACGGAAAGGTGGGGTGAGCAGTTCTTC,.,.,TRBV6-2/TRBV6-3,TRBJ2-1
CASSQWGRKGGPEAFF,TGTGCCAGCAGCCAATGGGGGCGTAAGGGGGGCCCTGAAGCTTTCTTT,.,.,TRBV14,TRBJ1-1
CASSQVWTGGTKETQYF,TGTGCCAGCAGCCAAGTGTGGACTGGGGGGACTAAAGAGACCCAGTACTTC,.,TRBD2,TRBV4-2,TRBJ2-5
CASSEHTSGGHNEQFF,TGTGCCAGCAGCGAACATACTAGCGGGGGCCACAATGAGCAGTTCTTC,once,TRBD2,TRBV11-3,TRBJ2-1
CASTWRDGYTF,TGTGCCAGCACGTGGAGGGATGGCTACACCTTC,.,.,TRBV2,TRBJ1-2
CASSFRGTNEKLFF,TGTGCCAGCAGCTTCAGGGGAACTAATGAAAAACTGTTTTTT,.,.,TRBV5-8,TRBJ1-4
CASSQETAGQNTEAFF,TGTGCCAGCAGCCAAGAGACGGCAGGGCAGAACACTGAAGCTTTCTTT,.,.,TRBV4-2,TRBJ1-1
CASSQVFLAGGEVAGELFF,TGTGCCAGCAGCCAAGTCTTCCTAGCGGGAGGCGAGGTCGCCGGGGAGCTGTTTTTT,.,TRBD2,TRBV4-2,TRBJ2-2
CASSPQGQGTYEQYF,TGTGCCAGCAGCCCCCAGGGACAGGGCACCTACGAGCAGTACTTC,.,TRBD1,TRBV5-4,TRBJ2-7
CASRAGGEAFF,TGTGCCAGTAGGGCCGGGGGAGAAGCTTTCTTT,.,.,TRBV19,TRBJ1-1
CASIPPTDGGSNQPQHF,TGTGCCAGCATTCCTCCCACCGACGGGGGCAGCAATCAGCCCCAGCATTTT,.,.,TRBV6-7,TRBJ1-5
CASSRTGMDTGELFF,TGCGCCAGCAGTCGGACAGGGATGGACACCGGGGAGCTGTTTTTT,.,TRBD1,TRBV10-2,TRBJ2-2
CASSFNGELFF,TGTGCCAGCAGCTTTAACGGGGAGCTGTTTTTT,.,.,TRBV7-9,TRBJ2-2
CASSPAGFGGETQYF,TGTGCCAGCAGCCCCGCAGGGTTTGGCGGAGAGACCCAGTACTTC,.,.,TRBV7-8,TRBJ2-5
CASSQQNSHPSTSGSGEQYF,TGTGCCAGCAGCCAACAAAACTCACACCCTTCGACTAGCGGGAGTGGCGAGCAGTACTTC,.,TRBD2,TRBV3-1/TRBV3-2,TRBJ2-7
CASSSDTSGATNYEQYF,TGCGCCAGCAGCTCAGATACTAGCGGGGCAACGAACTACGAGCAGTACTTC,.,TRBD2,TRBV4-1,TRBJ2-7
CASSQKGISGGTDTQYF,TGTGCCAGCAGCCAAAAGGGGATTAGCGGGGGCACAGATACGCAGTATTTT,.,TRBD2,TRBV4-2,TRBJ2-3
CAISESRHSGQPQHF,TGTGCCATCAGTGAGTCGCGCCATTCCGGTCAGCCCCAGCATTTT,.,.,TRBV10-3,TRBJ1-5
CASSPGETEAFF,TGTGCCAGCAGCCCAGGGGAAACTGAAGCTTTCTTT,.,.,TRBV25-1,TRBJ1-1
CASRGGQGSSPLHF,TGCGCCAGCCGAGGGGGACAGGGGAGTTCACCCCTCCACTTT,.,TRBD1,TRBV5-1,TRBJ1-6
CSVDGASGQETQYF,TGCAGCGTTGACGGGGCTAGCGGACAAGAGACCCAGTACTTC,once,TRBD2,TRBV29-1,TRBJ2-5
CASCGLARSDNEQFF,TGTGCCAGCTGTGGACTAGCGAGGTCCGACAATGAGCAGTTCTTC,.,TRBD2,TRBV27,TRBJ2-1
CASSAGQGALGDYGYTF,TGTGCCAGCAGTGCCGGACAGGGGGCTTTAGGGGACTATGGCTACACCTTC,.,TRBD1,TRBV4-2,TRBJ1-2
CASSQGTGSSYEQYF,TGCGCCAGCAGCCAAGGGACAGGAAGCTCCTACGAGCAGTACTTC,.,TRBD1,TRBV4-1,TRBJ2-7
CASSPPSSRWEGDTQYF,TGTGCCAGCTCACCACCTTCATCACGCTGGGAGGGAGATACGCAGTATTTT,.,TRBD2,TRBV18,TRBJ2-3
CASSDYRGGGANVLTF,TGTGCCAGCAGCGACTACAGGGGCGGGGGGGCCAACGTCCTGACTTTC,.,TRBD1,TRBV5-4,TRBJ2-6
CASSRDRGRNEQFF,TGTGCCAGCAGCAGGGACAGGGGGCGGAATGAGCAGTTCTTC,.,TRBD1,TRBV7-3,TRBJ2-1
CASGGATVGSNQPQHF,TGTGCCAGCGGGGGGGCGACAGTCGGTAGCAATCAGCCCCAGCATTTT,.,.,TRBV9,TRBJ1-5
CASSSGTSSEQFF,TGTGCCAGCAGTTCCGGGACTAGCAGCGAGCAGTTCTTC,.,TRBD2,TRBV28,TRBJ2-1
CASSLGSGGPQNEQFF,TGTGCCAGCAGCTTGGGATCGGGGGGGCCTCAGAATGAGCAGTTCTTC,.,TRBD2,TRBV5-4,TRBJ2-1
CASSGQGFYGYTF,TGTGCCAGTAGTGGACAGGGGTTCTATGGCTACACCTTC,.,TRBD1,TRBV19,TRBJ1-2
CASSYNYPGGNEQFF,TGTGCCAGCAGTTACAACTACCCTGGGGGCAATGAGCAGTTCTTC,.,.,TRBV6-5,TRBJ2-1
CASSYSRGGQAFF,TGTGCCAGCAGTTACTCGAGAGGGGGCCAAGCTTTCTTT,.,TRBD1,TRBV6-5,TRBJ1-1